Sequencing of this TCR beta chain was carried out in a study of Ad26.COV2.S vaccination and SARS-CoV-2 variants. Study summary: Once or twice, 56 days apart, Ad26.COV2.S was delivered intramuscularly. Study results and limitations: There was reportedly substantial breadth in spike-specific CD8+ and CD4+ T cell responses after vaccination. Non-spike TCR breadth showed similarity between vaccine and placebo recipients.

This clone was recorded once. Its antigen is undetermined. Stated treatment: some 19 received Ad26.COV2.S at low or high dose, single or two shots; 5 received placebo; per-sample allocation not given. Sampling was performed 63 days after the first vaccine or placebo injection. TCRdb's table, derived via immunoSEQ multiplex PCR, lists solely in-frame clones and lacks some. The sample yields about 320,000 clones, roughly 90% seen once. The CDR3 is 15 residues long. From germline, CDR1 is LNHNV and CDR2 YYDKDF (reference sequence). V shed 3 bases and J shed 6 bases, with 14 bases lying between them. The source material was peripheral blood, sampled in a trial of Ad26.COV2.S vaccine versus placebo. The sequence was collected from a person aged 18-65 years who received the Ad26.COV2.S COVID-19 vaccine or a placebo. The V gene is TRBV15, the J gene TRBJ2-2; D may correspond to TRBD1 or TRBD2 (5 bases each). The CDR3 reads CATSRALGVAGELFF. For the CDR3, the DNA is TGTGCCACCAGCAGGGCGTTGGGGGTAGCCGGGGAGCTGTTTTTT. The full variable domain, in which reference TRBV15 and TRBJ2-2 provide the parts outside the CDR3, is DAMVIQNPRYQVTQFGKPVTLSCSQTLNHNVMYWYQQKSSQAPKLLFHYYDKDFNNEADTPDNFQSRRPNTSFCFLDIRSPGLGDTAMYLCATSRALGVAGELFFGEGSRLTVL.